This is a list of T cell receptor beta chains from one sample in a study of graft-versus-host responses after intestinal transplantation. Which antigens these TCRs recognize remains unknown. Produced via immunoSEQ multiplex PCR; TCRdb's table is partial and in-frame only. Of some 97,000 clones in the sample, roughly 90% were seen once. The starting material was unstimulated CD4+ T cells sorted from spleen or lymph node cells, obtained before transplant. These receptors were obtained from a human donor who was the organ donor for an intestinal transplant. Both conserved end residues are part of each CDR3. Fields, in order: D gene, V gene, clone size, J gene, CDR3 protein, CDR3 DNA. D genes are given only for firm matches. Part of the rows lack a size; the others show once, few, many or a class for expanded clones.

.,TRBV18,.,TRBJ2-7,CASSPVLEQYF,TGTGCCAGCTCACCAGTTCTCGAGCAGTACTTC
TRBD2,TRBV2,.,TRBJ2-1,CASKELAGPSGWDEQFF,TGTGCCAGCAAGGAACTAGCGGGGCCCAGTGGGTGGGATGAGCAGTTCTTC
.,TRBV28,.,TRBJ1-2,CASSSPFPGENYGYTF,TGTGCCAGCAGTTCCCCCTTTCCAGGGGAAAACTATGGCTACACCTTC
TRBD1,TRBV7-2,.,TRBJ1-1,CASSLVGTGVAFF,TGTGCCAGCAGCTTAGTCGGGACAGGGGTAGCTTTCTTT
.,TRBV18,.,TRBJ2-7,CASSPPSTYEQYF,TGTGCCAGCTCACCACCTAGTACCTACGAGCAGTACTTC
.,TRBV30,.,TRBJ2-7,CAWSPSSYEQYF,TGTGCCTGGAGTCCCTCTAGCTACGAGCAGTACTTC
.,TRBV6-1,.,TRBJ2-2,CASSRQGRGSGELFF,TGTGCCAGCAGCCGACAGGGACGGGGGTCCGGGGAGCTGTTTTTT
.,TRBV5-6,.,TRBJ2-7,CASSLAGGGYEQYF,TGTGCCAGCAGCTTGGCAGGGGGGGGCTACGAGCAGTACTTC
.,TRBV6-6,.,TRBJ2-3,CASSDRLSDTQYF,TGTGCCAGCAGTGACAGGCTTTCAGATACGCAGTATTTT
.,TRBV5-1,.,TRBJ1-3,CASSLDGGPGGNTIYF,TGCGCCAGCAGCTTGGATGGGGGTCCGGGAGGAAACACCATATATTTT
.,TRBV7-2,.,TRBJ1-2,CASSFKSAGAYGYTF,TGTGCCAGCAGCTTTAAATCAGCAGGGGCCTATGGCTACACCTTC
.,TRBV29-1,.,TRBJ1-1,CSAHPIMTEDRMEAFF,TGCAGCGCCCATCCCATTATGACGGAGGATAGGATGGAAGCTTTCTTT
.,TRBV30,.,TRBJ2-1,CAWTPVWHEQFF,TGTGCCTGGACCCCAGTTTGGCATGAGCAGTTCTTC
.,TRBV29-1,.,TRBJ1-3,CSVVRPGNTIYF,TGCAGCGTTGTTCGCCCTGGAAACACCATATATTTT
TRBD2,TRBV4-2,.,TRBJ2-3,CASSPAVGGGIGDTQYF,TGTGCCAGCAGCCCCGCGGTGGGCGGGGGGATAGGAGATACGCAGTATTTT
.,TRBV7-9,.,TRBJ2-7,CASTALRPSGVNEQYF,TGTGCCAGCACCGCCCTCCGTCCTTCGGGGGTCAACGAGCAGTACTTC
.,TRBV2,.,TRBJ1-5,CASKEGGSYQPQHF,TGTGCCAGCAAGGAAGGGGGTTCTTATCAGCCCCAGCATTTT
TRBD2,TRBV6-5,.,TRBJ2-7,CASSRLAAYEQYF,TGTGCCAGCAGCCGACTAGCCGCCTACGAGCAGTACTTC
.,TRBV30,.,TRBJ2-4,CAWDNLAKNIQYF,TGTGCCTGGGACAATCTAGCCAAAAACATTCAGTACTTC
.,TRBV7-9,.,TRBJ1-1,CASSLGAERNTEAFF,TGTGCCAGCAGCTTAGGAGCAGAAAGGAACACTGAAGCTTTCTTT
TRBD1,TRBV5-4,.,TRBJ1-1,CASSPMGQGATEAFF,TGTGCCAGCAGCCCGATGGGACAGGGAGCGACTGAAGCTTTCTTT
.,TRBV6-1,.,TRBJ1-1,CASRDSWNTEAFF,TGTGCCAGCAGGGACAGTTGGAACACTGAAGCTTTCTTT
TRBD1,TRBV30,once,TRBJ1-1,CAWSSRTGKAFF,TGTGCCTGGAGTTCAAGGACAGGGAAAGCTTTCTTT
.,TRBV28,.,TRBJ1-4,CASSSAGATNEKLFF,TGTGCCAGCAGTTCCGCAGGGGCAACTAATGAAAAACTGTTTTTT
TRBD1,TRBV18,once,TRBJ1-1,CASTGQGMNTEAFF,TGTGCCAGCACCGGACAGGGAATGAACACTGAAGCTTTCTTT
TRBD1,TRBV18,.,TRBJ1-2,CASSPQGAGYGYTF,TGTGCCAGCTCACCACAGGGGGCGGGCTATGGCTACACCTTC
TRBD1,TRBV6-6,.,TRBJ2-7,CASSYSSTDRGGEQYF,TGTGCCAGCAGTTACTCGAGTACGGACAGGGGTGGGGAGCAGTACTTC
TRBD1,TRBV5-1,.,TRBJ1-2,CASAPGDRGGYTF,TGCGCCAGCGCCCCCGGGGACAGGGGAGGCTACACCTTC
.,TRBV2,.,TRBJ2-5,CASSYQETQYF,TGTGCCAGCAGTTACCAGGAGACCCAGTACTTC
.,TRBV4-2,.,TRBJ1-1,CASSRQNEAFF,TGTGCCAGCAGCCGACAGAATGAAGCTTTCTTT
TRBD1,TRBV29-1,once,TRBJ1-1,CSVVPRGEDTEAFF,TGCAGCGTTGTCCCCAGGGGGGAGGACACTGAAGCTTTCTTT
TRBD2,TRBV29-1,.,TRBJ2-1,CSVELPLTSGYYNEQFF,TGCAGCGTTGAATTGCCCCTCACTAGCGGATATTACAATGAGCAGTTCTTC
.,TRBV7-9,.,TRBJ1-1,CASSLRINTEAFF,TGTGCCAGCAGCTTAAGGATCAACACTGAAGCTTTCTTT
TRBD2,TRBV18,.,TRBJ2-1,CASSPSRAGGRDEQFF,TGTGCCAGCTCACCATCCCGAGCGGGGGGCAGGGATGAGCAGTTCTTC
TRBD2,TRBV27,many,TRBJ2-7,CASSPHYAGGPPEQYF,TGTGCCAGCAGTCCGCATTATGCGGGGGGCCCCCCGGAGCAGTACTTC
.,TRBV10-3,few,TRBJ1-3,CAISDYTRGSTIYF,TGTGCCATCAGTGATTACACCAGGGGTTCCACCATATATTTT
.,TRBV11-2,.,TRBJ1-6,CASSLRTRGNSPLHF,TGTGCCAGCAGCTTACGAACCAGGGGAAATTCACCCCTCCACTTT
.,TRBV7-2,.,TRBJ2-3,CASSPSTDTQYF,TGTGCCAGCAGCCCTAGCACAGATACGCAGTATTTT
.,TRBV19,once,TRBJ2-1,CASGTLGGQNNEQFF,TGTGCCAGTGGGACCCTCGGAGGGCAAAACAATGAGCAGTTCTTC
TRBD1,TRBV18,.,TRBJ2-7,CASSPGTGNYEQYF,TGTGCCAGCTCTCCCGGGACAGGAAACTACGAGCAGTACTTC
TRBD1,TRBV10-3,.,TRBJ2-7,CAISEFTGTAYEQYF,TGTGCCATCAGTGAGTTCACCGGGACAGCCTACGAGCAGTACTTC
.,TRBV30,.,TRBJ2-5,CACRETQYF,TGTGCCTGCCGTGAGACCCAGTACTTC
TRBD1,TRBV19,.,TRBJ1-5,CASSRLGTGGHQPQHF,TGTGCCAGTAGTAGACTCGGGACAGGGGGACATCAGCCCCAGCATTTT
.,TRBV6-1,.,TRBJ1-2,CASSEFEQDYYGYTF,TGTGCCAGCAGTGAATTCGAACAGGACTACTATGGCTACACCTTC
TRBD2,TRBV28,.,TRBJ2-3,CASSLLRGGKRDTQYF,TGTGCCAGCAGTTTACTCCGGGGGGGCAAACGAGATACGCAGTATTTT